The entry below gives a single TCR beta chain sequence along with its context. What this receptor recognizes is not known. No quality values exist for individual bases; no much larger clone is one base distant. The data originate from a study of blood T cell repertoires in COVID-19 (dated by TCRdb to 2018 to 2021). About the investigation overall: Samples from collaborators originated in the United States, Italy and Spain and spanned both the acute and convalescent phases of COVID-19. The prospective study material was composed of cDNA or gDNA derived from T cells, B-cell-depleted T cells, or PBMCs. The dataset comprised deeply sampled blood TCRbeta repertoires from subjects exposed to, actively infected with, or recovered from COVID-19. The repertoires were released in a freely available public database intended as a resource for research on the immune response to SARS-CoV-2. The samples were drawn from two sources: the first 160 participants of the ongoing ImmuneRACE study, and about 1,300 subjects contributed by 6 global collaborators. The sample metadata nearly always contained a de-identified subject ID, COVID-19 status, age in years and sex. Where available, HLA class I and class II types were taken from metadata supplied by the sample provider and were not determined by assay-based typing.

TCRbeta CDR3 regions were amplified from genomic DNA by means of the immunoSEQ Assay, a bias-controlled multiplex PCR. Under the source paper's analysis protocol: The number of nucleated cells in each sample was estimated from the amplification of reference gene primers within the assay. To quantify the absolute abundance of each unique TCRbeta CDR3 rearrangement, sequence reads were collapsed and filtered. For each sample, productive Simpson clonality was calculated as the square root of Simpson's diversity index across productive rearrangements. This immuneACCESS table, as held by TCRdb, lists in-frame sequences with V and J called but not all clones. Of the missing ones, under half trace to an unresolved V gene in checked studies; the others have no known cause. The V and J calls and the clone size are those of that table, but D and trimming were determined from the DNA. In all, the sample holds some 390,000 clones, and roughly nine tenths of those were seen once. More than 0.95% of the sample lies in the top ten.

The junction shows trimming of 5 bases on V and 10 bases on J, plus 11 bases between the germline ends. Based on the germline V gene (reference sequence), the CDR1 and CDR2 sequences are SEHNR and FQNEAQ. The CDR3 starts with the cysteine, ends with the phenylalanine, and has 11 residues. Only the CDR3 DNA stays, 33 bases, in frame from base 1. Overall study results and their limits: Clinical and demographic metadata were provided uncurated, with the amount varying by source and participant.

In the prospective study, participants were about 18 to 100 years old, resided in 24 geographic areas of the United States, and were enrolled through a virtual design. Cohort assignment in the prospective study relied on participant-reported clinical history from a screening survey and a study questionnaire. For ImmuneRACE Cohort 3, a participant was defined as recovered based on two consecutive negative NP/OP PCR tests, clearance by a healthcare professional, or resolution of symptoms. In the prospective study, mobile phlebotomists collected whole blood, serum and a nasopharyngeal or oropharyngeal swab from each participant. Additional blood draws and questionnaires over an approximately two-month period could optionally be provided by prospective study participants. Before DNA extraction, prospective study blood samples were shipped either frozen or at room temperature.

The clonotype was recovered from a man between 25 and 39 years old who had recovered from COVID-19. This chain is built from TRBV7-9 and TRBJ1-2, with the D segment identity uncertain. The material sequenced was PBMCs or T cells enriched from blood (not recorded which). The nucleotides are TGTGCCAGCAGCCCGGGAGTGGACTACACCTTC. It is translated as CASSPGVDYTF.